Presented here are 28 T cell receptor beta chains from one specimen sequenced in a study of blood T cell repertoires in COVID-19. The repertoire was sequenced with immunoSEQ multiplex PCR; TCRdb's copy has only in-frame clones and lacks some. The profile covers approximately 90,000 clones, with 60% to 85% appearing a single time and roughly 53% taken by the ten largest. Sequencing input: peripheral blood. These receptors were collected from a human donor in a cohort sampled during active COVID-19.

The chain carries TRBV5-1 and TRBJ2-4, with D possibly being TRBD1 (5 bases). There are 15 residues in the CDR3. CDR1 SGHRS and CDR2 YFSETQ come from the germline V gene. Trimming took 3 bases from V and 6 from J, leaving 16 bases between them. CDR3 loop: CASSSTGSLGNIQYF. As DNA, the CDR3 is TGCGCCAGCAGCTCTACAGGCTCCTTGGGAAACATTCAGTACTTC.

This clone has a handful of counts. J is TRBJ2-6 and V is TRBV4-1; 7 bases match TRBD1. The CDR3 is 18 residues long. Trimming took 2 bases from V and 4 from J; bases not matched to a gene: 11. The germline V gene has CDR1 MGHRA and CDR2 YSYEKL. DNA of the CDR3: TGCGCCAGCAGCCAACCTCCAAAACAGGGGACCGGGGCCAACGTCCTGACTTTC. Its protein is CASSQPPKQGTGANVLTF.

This clone was counted once. V usage is TRBV30 and J usage is TRBJ2-7; 9 nucleotides line up with TRBD1. The CDR3 runs to 13 residues. The trim removed 0 bases at V and 4 bases at J, leaving 1 base unmatched. Per the germline V gene, CDR1 is GTSNPN and CDR2 is SVGIG (reference sequence). The CDR3 DNA follows: TGTGCCTGGAGTGTGGGGACAGGGTACGAGCAGTACTTC. Protein sequence: CAWSVGTGYEQYF.

This clone occurred once. The J gene is TRBJ2-2, the V gene TRBV5-1; D uncertain. The CDR3 has 15 residues. The V gene lost 0 bases and the J gene lost 6 bases, with 12 bases spanning the gap. Germline V gene sequence: CDR1 SGHRS, CDR2 YFSETQ. This CDR3 is CASSLDGRPPGELFF. The CDR3 nucleotides are TGCGCCAGCAGCTTGGACGGCAGGCCCCCCGGGGAGCTGTTTTTT.

This chain's CDR3 is CASSLAGGFYNEQFF. The DNA of the CDR3 is TGTGCCAGCAGTTTGGCGGGAGGGTTCTACAATGAGCAGTTCTTC. The chain carries TRBV28 and TRBJ2-1, with TRBD2 identical over 9 bases. The J segment lost 3 bases and the V segment lost 3 bases, leaving 3 bases of the junction unmatched. Germline V CDR1 and CDR2: MDHEN, SYDVKM. The CDR3 runs 15 residues.

This clone was counted between two and nine times. The chain links TRBV18 to TRBJ2-7; D is perhaps TRBD2 (6 bases). In germline, CDR1 is KGHSH, CDR2 LQKENI. The CDR3 has 16 amino acids. Trimming pared 6 bases from V and 2 bases from J, leaving 20 bases between. The CDR3 DNA reads TGTGCCAGCTCGCACAAGACTAGGAAATCCGCCTACGAGCAGTACTTC. Translated: CASSHKTRKSAYEQYF.

This clone showed up just a few times. This chain joins TRBV6-4 and TRBJ1-5; 10 bases fit TRBD1. From germline, CDR1 is MRHNA and CDR2 SNTAGT. V lost 2 bases, J lost 9 bases, and 16 bases stayed unmatched. This CDR3 spans 18 amino acids. CDR3: CASSDAYSAGQGFAPQHF. In DNA, the CDR3 is TGTGCCAGCAGTGACGCATACAGCGCGGGACAGGGGTTTGCGCCCCAGCATTTT.

The V call is TRBV28, the J call TRBJ2-3, with 8 bases lining up with TRBD1. Germline CDR1 is MDHEN and CDR2 is SYDVKM. The CDR3 extends over 17 amino acids. V trimming: 6 bases; J trimming: 1 base; junction bases outside the gene matches: 12. CDR3 sequence reads: CASRADRGIEGTDTQYF. The CDR3 DNA reads TGTGCCAGCAGAGCCGACAGGGGTATTGAGGGCACAGATACGCAGTATTTT.

Regarding this clone: Other DNA sequences in the sample encode the same CDR3. The chain uses TRBV28 and TRBJ2-5, with 9 bases matching TRBD1. The CDR3 spans 15 residues. Looked up from germline, CDR1 is MDHEN and CDR2 is SYDVKM. V lost 2 bases to trimming and J lost 2 bases; unmatched junction nucleotides: 3. CDR3 DNA sequence: TGTGCCAGCAGTTTACCAGGACAGGGGCAAGAGACCCAGTACTTC. It translates to CASSLPGQGQETQYF.

This chain joins TRBV7-3 and TRBJ2-1, with D perhaps matching TRBD2 (5 bases). Deletions cut 5 bases from V and 4 bases from J, with 27 bases between. Germline V gene lookup returns CDR1 SGHTA and CDR2 FQGTGA. The CDR3 has 19 residues. This CDR3 reads CASSPIEGRRERRYNEQFF. CDR3 DNA sequence: TGTGCCAGCAGCCCAATTGAAGGCCGACGGGAAAGGAGGTACAATGAGCAGTTCTTC.

This chain uses TRBV30 with TRBJ1-6; 7 positions match TRBD1. Trimming removed 3 bases from V and 9 bases from J; junction bases left unmatched: 11. The CDR3 loop spans 15 amino acids. Germline V gene data show CDR1 as GTSNPN and CDR2 as SVGIG (reference sequence). The CDR3 DNA is TGTGCCTGGAGCCAGAAGACAGGGTACGGTTCACCCCTCCACTTT. This gives the protein CAWSQKTGYGSPLHF.

The V and J genes are TRBV11-3 and TRBJ2-1, with 8 positions matching TRBD2. Germline CDR1 and CDR2: SGHNT and YENEEA. Trimming at V came to 8 bases and at J to 4 bases, leaving 13 bases not matched to a gene. The CDR3 has 16 amino acids. This CDR3 is CASGIGGASGYNEQFF. In DNA, the CDR3 is TGTGCCAGCGGAATCGGAGGGGCTAGCGGGTACAATGAGCAGTTCTTC.

The CDR3 spells CASREGRNTGELFF. The CDR3 DNA follows: TGTGCCAGCAGGGAGGGGCGGAACACCGGGGAGCTGTTTTTT. The chain has TRBV11-2 and TRBJ2-2; possible D gene TRBD2, 6 bases. The CDR3 is 14 residues long. CDR1 and CDR2 (germline): SGHAT, FQNNGV. Trimming took 6 bases from V and 1 from J, leaving 9 bases between them.

The chain employs TRBV15 and TRBJ2-1; 11 nucleotides match TRBD2. J lost 7 bases, V lost 0 bases, and 8 bases had no gene match. The CDR3 sequence is 17 residues long. CDR1 is LNHNV, CDR2 YYDKDF, per germline (reference sequence). CDR3 sequence: CATSREPLAGGGNEQFF. CDR3 bases: TGTGCCACCAGCAGAGAACCCCTAGCGGGGGGAGGGAATGAGCAGTTCTTC.

The genes are TRBV9 and TRBJ2-2, with 15 positions matching TRBD2. Germline V gene sequence: CDR1 SGDLS, CDR2 YYNGEE. This CDR3 region has 16 residues. With 3 bases clipped from V and 7 bases from J, the junction kept 4 bases outside the gene matches. The CDR3 loop reads CASSARTSGRGGELFF. The DNA of the CDR3 is TGTGCCAGCAGCGCTAGGACTAGCGGGAGGGGCGGGGAGCTGTTTTTT.

The genes are TRBV28 and TRBJ1-4, with D perhaps matching TRBD1 (5 bases). V gave up 7 bases and J gave up 0 bases, with 18 bases separating them. Germline CDR1 and CDR2: MDHEN and SYDVKM. This CDR3 has 17 residues. For the CDR3, the DNA is TGTGCCAGCAACCCATGGACGGGGGGAGCAACTAATGAAAAACTGTTTTTT. Encoded protein: CASNPWTGGATNEKLFF.

The chain recombines TRBV10-3 with TRBJ1-6, with 7 bases lining up with TRBD1. The CDR3 covers 13 residues. V shed 4 bases, J shed 10 bases, and the junction held 4 bases outside the gene matches. The germline CDR1 and CDR2 sequences are ENHRY and SYGVKD. CDR3 nucleotide sequence: TGTGCCATCAGTGGGGACAGTGACTCACCCCTCCACTTT. Residues: CAISGDSDSPLHF.

J is TRBJ2-2 and V is TRBV6-5; no definite D call. The CDR3 length is 12 residues. V lost 6 bases and J lost 1, with 3 bases in between. Germline CDR1 and CDR2: MNHEY and SVGAGI. CDR3 DNA: TGTGCCAGCAGCAGGAACACCGGGGAGCTGTTTTTT. Translation: CASSRNTGELFF.

The rearrangement joins TRBV28 to TRBJ1-4; D is uncertain. CDR1 is MDHEN, CDR2 SYDVKM, per germline. V lost 4 bases to trimming and J lost 1 base, with 19 bases between them. The CDR3 sequence is 18 residues long. The CDR3: CASSSLILSSRTNEKLFF. The CDR3 nucleotides read TGTGCCAGCAGTTCCTTGATTTTGAGTTCCCGAACTAATGAAAAACTGTTTTTT.

This clone was recorded once. The CDR3 DNA is TGCAGTGCTAGAGGGGAGGCTGAAGCTTTCTTT. Encoded protein: CSARGEAEAFF. V usage is TRBV20-1 and J usage is TRBJ1-1; D is ambiguous. Germline CDR1 and CDR2: DFQATT and SNEGSKA (reference sequence). The CDR3 is 11 residues long. V was pared by 1 base and J by 6 bases, with 6 bases between.

V usage is TRBV7-2 and J usage is TRBJ2-7; tentative D call: TRBD2 (5 bases). CDR1 is SGHTA, CDR2 FQGNSA, per germline. CDR3 size: 13 residues. V lost 5 bases and J 3 bases, leaving 11 bases between the germline ends. The CDR3 nucleotides are TGTGCCAGCAGCACAACCGGGAACTACGAGCAGTACTTC. Protein sequence: CASSTTGNYEQYF.

V and J are TRBV3-1 (or the pseudogene TRBV3-2) and TRBJ2-7, with D possibly TRBD1 on 6 matching bases. Trimming removed 4 bases at V and 2 bases at J, with 18 bases between. Per germline, CDR1 LGHDT and CDR2 YNNKEL (reference sequence). The CDR3 runs to 16 residues. This CDR3 is CASSPAMGHNPYEQYF. The CDR3 DNA is TGTGCCAGCAGCCCGGCCATGGGACACAACCCCTACGAGCAGTACTTC.

This chain uses TRBV9 with TRBJ2-7; 8 positions match TRBD1. Trimming at V came to 3 bases and at J to 5 bases, leaving 13 bases not matched to a gene. This CDR3 has 16 amino acids. CDR1 is SGDLS and CDR2 is YYNGEE in the germline V gene. The CDR3 nucleotides are TGTGCCAGCAGCGCTAGACAGGGGAGAGTGTGGGACGAGCAGTACTTC. Protein sequence: CASSARQGRVWDEQYF.

A few counts support this clone. The gene calls are TRBV14 and TRBJ2-5, with TRBD1 matching 11 bases. Per germline, CDR1 SGHDN and CDR2 FVKESK. The V and J ends lost 0 bases and 9 bases, in that order; junction bases with no gene match: 6. The CDR3 runs to 15 residues. The CDR3 DNA follows: TGTGCCAGCAGCCAAGATTTTGGGACAGGGGGTCCCCAGTACTTC. This codes for CASSQDFGTGGPQYF.

This clone occurred once. This chain connects TRBV19 to TRBJ2-1; D is possibly TRBD2 (6 bases). The V end lost 3 bases, the J end lost 4 bases, and 10 bases lay between the germline ends. Germline-derived CDR1 and CDR2 are LNHDA and SQIVND (reference sequence). The CDR3 contains 14 residues. CDR3 region: CASSIPEGYNEQFF. The CDR3 nucleotides are TGTGCCAGTAGTATCCCGGAGGGGTACAATGAGCAGTTCTTC.

This sequence joins TRBV19 and TRBJ2-5; D gene ambiguous. V lost 6 bases and J lost 5, with 7 bases in between. Looked up from germline, CDR1 is LNHDA and CDR2 is SQIVND (reference sequence). CDR3 size: 11 residues. CDR3 amino acids: CASSEAETQYF. The CDR3, as DNA: TGTGCCAGTAGCGAGGCGGAGACCCAGTACTTC.

This clone was counted a single time. V is TRBV3-1 (or the pseudogene TRBV3-2) and J is TRBJ1-2; 8 nucleotides match TRBD1. The ends lost 4 bases at V and 8 bases at J; junction bases unmatched: 3. This CDR3 has 12 amino acids. Germline loops: CDR1 LGHDT, CDR2 YNNKEL (reference sequence). The CDR3 protein is CASSLRGRGYTF. The CDR3 DNA reads as TGTGCCAGCAGCCTCAGGGGGCGAGGCTACACCTTC.

This chain uses TRBV25-1 with TRBJ2-7; 7 bases match TRBD1. The CDR3 covers 13 residues. Unmatched junction bases numbered 5, after V lost 7 bases and J lost 2 bases. CDR1 MGHDK and CDR2 SYGVNS come from the germline V gene. The CDR3 sequence is CASTRQGAYEQYF. The CDR3, as DNA: TGTGCCAGCACACGACAGGGCGCCTACGAGCAGTACTTC.